This record covers a single T cell receptor beta chain. Its specificity is unknown. V was cut by 5 bases and J by 5 bases, with 9 bases left in between. The CDR3 totals 13 residues. TCRdb analysed the reads with MiXCR anew, one entry per CDR3 protein. The sample carries about 570,000 distinct CDR3 sequences, about 39% recorded once. These data come from a study of T cell repertoires in cytomegalovirus infection. The overall study: Recently identified HLA-C-restricted CMV epitopes and well-studied HLA-B-restricted CMV epitopes were used by the study. An indication of both CMV infection and matching HLA type came from public TCR beta signatures. Findings and caveats of the study: Across the ex vivo response, the dominant clonotypes were HLA-C-restricted CMV-specific TCR beta clonotypes. Using cumulative public TCR beta family frequency, the authors identified those who carried CMV together with the relevant HLA.

The sample consisted of cultured PBMCs, taken from culture after CMV antigen stimulation. The rearrangement uses TRBV12-3 or TRBV12-4 and TRBJ2-2; D ambiguous. The source of this sequence is a human donor in good health (CMV status not recorded). Some clones in this sample may be carry-over from other donors' samples. The CDR3 nucleotides are TGTGCCAGCAGTACAACCGTGACCGGGGAGCTGTTTTTT. Protein product: CASSTTVTGELFF.